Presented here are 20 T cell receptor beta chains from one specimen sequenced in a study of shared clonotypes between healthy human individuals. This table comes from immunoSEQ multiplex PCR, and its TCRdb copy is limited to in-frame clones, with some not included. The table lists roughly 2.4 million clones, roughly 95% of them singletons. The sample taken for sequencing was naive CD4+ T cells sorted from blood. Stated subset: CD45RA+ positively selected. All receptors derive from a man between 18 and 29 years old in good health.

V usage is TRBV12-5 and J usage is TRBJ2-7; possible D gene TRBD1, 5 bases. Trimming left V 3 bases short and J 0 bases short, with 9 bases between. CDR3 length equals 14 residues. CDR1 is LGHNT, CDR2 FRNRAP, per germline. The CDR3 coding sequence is TGTGCTAGTGGTTTCTCAGGGTTCTCCTACGAGCAGTACTTC. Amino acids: CASGFSGFSYEQYF. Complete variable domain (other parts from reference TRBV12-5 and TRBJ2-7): DARVTQTPRHKVTEMGQEVTMRCQPILGHNTVFWYRQTMMQGLELLAYFRNRAPLDDSGMPKDRFSAEMPDATLATLKIQPSEPRDSAVYFCASGFSGFSYEQYFGPGTRLTVT.

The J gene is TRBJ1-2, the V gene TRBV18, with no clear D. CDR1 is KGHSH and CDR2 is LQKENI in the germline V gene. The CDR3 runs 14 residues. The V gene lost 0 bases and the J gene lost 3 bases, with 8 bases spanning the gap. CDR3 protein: CASSPPGKDYGYTF. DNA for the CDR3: TGTGCCAGCTCACCACCGGGGAAGGACTATGGCTACACCTTC.

CDR3 sequence (DNA): TGTGCCGTCGGACAGGGGGTTTTGAGCTCCTACGAGCAGTACTTC. This codes for CAVGQGVLSSYEQYF. The chain carries TRBV6-5 and TRBJ2-7; 10 bases align to TRBD1. CDR3 length: 15 residues. Germline trimming cut 11 bases from V and 0 bases from J; bases unmatched to any gene: 10. CDR1 and CDR2 from the germline V gene are MNHEY and SVGAGI.

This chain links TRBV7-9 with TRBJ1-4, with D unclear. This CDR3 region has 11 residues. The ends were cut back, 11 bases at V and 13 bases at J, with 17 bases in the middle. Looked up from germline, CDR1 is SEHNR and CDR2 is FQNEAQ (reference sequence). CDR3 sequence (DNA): TGTGCCCGCCCCCCCGGGGTGGGACTGTTTTTT. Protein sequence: CARPPGVGLFF.

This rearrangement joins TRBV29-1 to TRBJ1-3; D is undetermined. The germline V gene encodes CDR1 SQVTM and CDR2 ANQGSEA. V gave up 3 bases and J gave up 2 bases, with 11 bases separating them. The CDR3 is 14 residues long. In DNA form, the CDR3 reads TGCAGCGTTGAGTTCCGGAAGACTGGAAACACCATATATTTT. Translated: CSVEFRKTGNTIYF.

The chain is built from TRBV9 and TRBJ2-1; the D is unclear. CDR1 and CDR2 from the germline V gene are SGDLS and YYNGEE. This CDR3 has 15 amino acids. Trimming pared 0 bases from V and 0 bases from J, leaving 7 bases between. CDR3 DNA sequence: TGTGCCAGCAGCGTAGAAGAAAGCTCCTACAATGAGCAGTTCTTC. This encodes CASSVEESSYNEQFF.

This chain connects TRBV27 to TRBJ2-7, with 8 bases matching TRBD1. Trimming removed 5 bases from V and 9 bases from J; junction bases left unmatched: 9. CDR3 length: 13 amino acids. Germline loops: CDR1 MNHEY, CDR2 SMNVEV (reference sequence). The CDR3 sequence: CASSLTGEGVQYF. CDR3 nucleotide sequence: TGTGCCAGCAGTCTGACAGGGGAAGGTGTGCAGTACTTC.

The CDR3 sequence is CATRAGQPQHF. DNA for the CDR3: TGTGCCACCCGGGCGGGTCAGCCCCAGCATTTT. The chain links TRBV19 to TRBJ1-5; no clear D. This CDR3 is built from 11 residues. CDR1 is LNHDA and CDR2 is SQIVND in the germline V gene (reference sequence). The V gene lost 10 bases and the J gene lost 6 bases, with 10 bases spanning the gap.

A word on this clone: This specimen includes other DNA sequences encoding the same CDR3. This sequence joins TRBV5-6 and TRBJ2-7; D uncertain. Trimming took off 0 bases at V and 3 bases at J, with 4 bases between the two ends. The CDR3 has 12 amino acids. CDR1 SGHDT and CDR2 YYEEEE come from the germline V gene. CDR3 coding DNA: TGTGCCAGCAGCTTGGACATCTACGAGCAGTACTTC. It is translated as CASSLDIYEQYF.

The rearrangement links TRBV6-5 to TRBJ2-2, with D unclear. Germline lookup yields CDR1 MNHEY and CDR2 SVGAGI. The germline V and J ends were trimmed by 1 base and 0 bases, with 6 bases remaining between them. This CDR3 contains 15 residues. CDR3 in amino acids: CASSYFGTNTGELFF. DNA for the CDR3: TGTGCCAGCAGTTACTTCGGTACGAACACCGGGGAGCTGTTTTTT.

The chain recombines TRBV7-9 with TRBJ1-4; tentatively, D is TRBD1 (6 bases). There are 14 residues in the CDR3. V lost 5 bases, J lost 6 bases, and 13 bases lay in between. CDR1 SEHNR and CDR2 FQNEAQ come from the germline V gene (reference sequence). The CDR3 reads CASSLYRADEKLFF. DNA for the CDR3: TGTGCCAGCAGCCTTTACAGGGCCGATGAAAAACTGTTTTTT.

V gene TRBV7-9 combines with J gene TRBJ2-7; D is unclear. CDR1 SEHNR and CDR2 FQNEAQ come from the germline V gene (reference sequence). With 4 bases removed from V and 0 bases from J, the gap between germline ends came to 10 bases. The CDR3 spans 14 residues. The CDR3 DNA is TGTGCCAGCAGCTCAAGTCTGTACTCCTACGAGCAGTACTTC. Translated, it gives CASSSSLYSYEQYF.

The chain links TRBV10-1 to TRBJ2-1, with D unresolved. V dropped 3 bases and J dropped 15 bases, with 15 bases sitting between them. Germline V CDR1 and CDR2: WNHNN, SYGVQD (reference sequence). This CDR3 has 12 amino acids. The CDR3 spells CASSDPGLTVFF. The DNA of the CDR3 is TGCGCCAGCAGTGACCCGGGCCTTACCGTGTTCTTC.

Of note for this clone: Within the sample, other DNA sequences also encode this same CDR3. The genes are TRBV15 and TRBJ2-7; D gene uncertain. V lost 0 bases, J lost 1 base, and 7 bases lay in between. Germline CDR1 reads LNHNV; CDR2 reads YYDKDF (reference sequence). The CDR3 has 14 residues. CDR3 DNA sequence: TGTGCCACCAGCAGAGATCCCGGTTCCTACGAGCAGTACTTC. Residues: CATSRDPGSYEQYF.

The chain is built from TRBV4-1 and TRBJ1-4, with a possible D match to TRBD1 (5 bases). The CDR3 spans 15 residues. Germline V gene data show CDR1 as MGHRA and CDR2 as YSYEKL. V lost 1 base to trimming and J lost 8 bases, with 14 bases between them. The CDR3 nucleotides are TGCGCCAGCAGCCAAGCTGGGACCCCCCTAGAAAAACTGTTTTTT. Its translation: CASSQAGTPLEKLFF.

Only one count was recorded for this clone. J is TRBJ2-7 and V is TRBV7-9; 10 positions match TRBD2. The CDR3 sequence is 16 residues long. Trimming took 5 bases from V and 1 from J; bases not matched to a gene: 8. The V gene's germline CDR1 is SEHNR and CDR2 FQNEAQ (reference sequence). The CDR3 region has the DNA TGTGCCAGCAGCCTGCTCCTAGCGGGAGAGTCCTACGAGCAGTACTTC. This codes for CASSLLLAGESYEQYF.

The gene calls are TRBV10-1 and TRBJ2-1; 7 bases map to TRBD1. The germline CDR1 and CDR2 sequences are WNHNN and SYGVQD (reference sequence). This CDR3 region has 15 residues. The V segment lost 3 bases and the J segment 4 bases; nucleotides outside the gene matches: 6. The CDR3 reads CASSDLRDSYNEQFF. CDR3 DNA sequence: TGCGCCAGCAGTGATCTTAGGGACAGTTACAATGAGCAGTTCTTC.

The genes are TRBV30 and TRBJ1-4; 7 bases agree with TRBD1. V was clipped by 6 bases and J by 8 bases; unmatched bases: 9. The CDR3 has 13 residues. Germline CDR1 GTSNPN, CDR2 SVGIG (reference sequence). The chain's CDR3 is CACNYRGGEKLFF. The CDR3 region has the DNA TGTGCCTGCAACTACAGGGGAGGAGAAAAACTGTTTTTT.

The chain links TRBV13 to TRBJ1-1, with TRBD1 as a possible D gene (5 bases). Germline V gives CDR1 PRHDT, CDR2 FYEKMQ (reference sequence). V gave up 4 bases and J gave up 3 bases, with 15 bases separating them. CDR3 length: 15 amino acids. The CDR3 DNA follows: TGTGCCAGCAGCTCCCTCCCGAGGGGTGACACTGAAGCTTTCTTT. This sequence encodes CASSSLPRGDTEAFF.

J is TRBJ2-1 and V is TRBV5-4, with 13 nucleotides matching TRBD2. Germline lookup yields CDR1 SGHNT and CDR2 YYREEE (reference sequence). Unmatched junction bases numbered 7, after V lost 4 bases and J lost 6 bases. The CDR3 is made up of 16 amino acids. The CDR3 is CASSKLTSGGPNEQFF. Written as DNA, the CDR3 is TGTGCCAGCAGCAAGTTGACTAGCGGGGGGCCCAATGAGCAGTTCTTC.